This T cell receptor (beta chain) was retrieved from a study of blood T cell repertoires in COVID-19. Profiled with immunoSEQ multiplex PCR; TCRdb holds only in-frame clones, not every one. The sample contains 350,000 or so clones, more than 70% of which appear only once. Sequencing was carried out using peripheral blood. This receptor was taken from a man aged 30 to 45 with active or convalescent COVID-19.

The CDR3 loop is CASSEWGGLQETQYF. As DNA, the CDR3 is TGTGCCAGCAGTGAATGGGGAGGACTCCAAGAGACCCAGTACTTC. V and J are TRBV25-1 and TRBJ2-5, with a tentative D call TRBD2 (6 bases). This CDR3 comprises 15 residues. Germline lookup yields CDR1 MGHDK and CDR2 SYGVNS. The V gene lost 1 base and the J gene lost 1 base, with 10 bases spanning the gap.